The 14 T cell receptor beta chains given below trace back to one sample, sequenced in a study of blood T cells in healthy people across ages. A sample-barcoded 5' primer and a J-beta primer mix were used in a second PCR of roughly 7 to 12 cycles. MiXCR, applied by TCRdb to the 5' RACE reads, yields one record per CDR3 protein. The sample carries about 400,000 distinct CDR3 sequences, about half recorded once. Material: blood. These receptor sequences come from a man aged 55 to 70 in good health.

Of note for this clonotype: The junction departs from germline at one end; a sequencing error may be responsible. The V call is TRBV10-3, the J call TRBJ2-1, with 9 bases fitting TRBD2. There are 13 residues in the CDR3. Germline CDR1 is ENHRY and CDR2 is SYGVKD. CDR3: CVIKQREANEQFF. CDR3 nucleotide sequence: TGTGTCATCAAGCAGCGGGAGGCCAATGAGCAGTTCTTC.

Concerning this clonotype itself: One end of the junction does not line up with germline, which may come from a read error. This sequence joins TRBV3-1 and TRBJ2-5; the D gene is possibly TRBD1 (6 bases). The germline V gene has CDR1 LGHDT and CDR2 YNNKEL (reference sequence). This CDR3 comprises 13 residues. The CDR3 region is CVSRSGQQETQYF. The CDR3 DNA reads as TGTGTCAGCAGATCGGGACAACAAGAGACCCAGTACTTC.

The V and J genes are TRBV20-1 and TRBJ2-1; the D is unclear. CDR1 is DFQATT, CDR2 SNEGSKA, per germline (reference sequence). The CDR3 covers 10 residues. The V and J ends lost 0 bases and 7 bases respectively, with 1 base between them. CDR3 sequence reads: CSARDNEQFF. For the CDR3, the DNA is TGCAGTGCTAGAGATAATGAGCAGTTCTTC.

This clonotype was counted once. CDR3 in DNA: TGTGCCAGCAGGTCGGACAGAGCATCCTACGAGCAGTACTTC. Its translation is CASRSDRASYEQYF. V and J are TRBV6-5 and TRBJ2-5; a weak D match, TRBD1 (6 bases). Near its end, the DNA agrees better with TRBJ2-7, so the J call may be wrong. The length of the CDR3 is 14 residues. Germline values: CDR1 MNHEY, CDR2 SVGAGI.

This clonotype came up once. The V gene is TRBV7-9, the J gene TRBJ2-5, with no clear D. CDR1 is SEHNR, CDR2 FQNEAQ, per germline (reference sequence). Trimming left V 10 bases short and J 13 bases short, with 10 bases between. CDR3 length equals 8 residues. DNA of the CDR3: TGTGCCACTACCCGGCGGTACTTC. As protein: CATTRRYF.

Remarks on this clonotype: A much larger clone differs by one base, so this may be a read error. V is TRBV20-1 and J is TRBJ2-1; possibly TRBD2 for D (6 bases). Germline CDR1 is DFQATT and CDR2 is SNEGSKA (reference sequence). The length of the CDR3 is 15 residues. V dropped 6 bases and J dropped 5 bases, with 20 bases sitting between them. The CDR3 DNA reads TGCAGTGCAGGGTTTGGGGACGGAGGGCACAATGAGCAGTTCTTC. This gives the protein CSAGFGDGGHNEQFF.

The rearrangement joins TRBV25-1 to TRBJ2-5, with D maybe TRBD2 (6 bases). Germline lookup yields CDR1 MGHDK and CDR2 SYGVNS. V was shortened by 1 base and J by 4 bases, with 22 bases between the two germline ends. The CDR3 is 18 amino acids. The DNA for the CDR3 is TGTGCCAGCAGTGAATTGGCGGGGCGCTCAAACGGGCGAGAGACCCAGTACTTC. Its translation is CASSELAGRSNGRETQYF.

V gene TRBV18 combines with J gene TRBJ2-7; TRBD2 agrees at 8 bases. Germline CDR1 reads KGHSH; CDR2 reads LQKENI. The ends lost 8 bases at V and 6 bases at J; junction bases unmatched: 18. The CDR3 length is 16 residues. The CDR3 protein is CASRVAAGTSVGEQYF. CDR3 nucleotide sequence: TGTGCCAGCCGCGTGGCAGCCGGGACTAGTGTCGGCGAGCAGTACTTC.

This rearrangement joins TRBV2 to TRBJ2-3, with D possibly TRBD1 on 6 matching bases. Per germline, CDR1 SNHLY and CDR2 FYNNEI. The CDR3 is made up of 13 amino acids. V gave up 7 bases and J gave up 2 bases, with 10 bases separating them. The chain's CDR3 is CASIEGVTDTQYF. CDR3 DNA: TGTGCCAGCATTGAGGGGGTCACAGATACGCAGTATTTT.

This clonotype turned up a few times. V is TRBV15 and J is TRBJ1-2, with 8 bases identical to TRBD1. The CDR3 totals 14 residues. Germline V gives CDR1 LNHNV, CDR2 YYDKDF (reference sequence). V lost 0 bases and J lost 6; bases outside the gene matches: 3. The CDR3 DNA reads as TGTGCCACCAGCAGAGACAGGGGGCGCAATGGCTACACCTTC. Amino acid sequence: CATSRDRGRNGYTF.

This clonotype has a handful of counts. The V and J genes are TRBV21-1 and TRBJ2-5. TRBV21-1 is labeled a pseudogene. The CDR3 has 14 amino acids. CDR3 protein: CASSKGPEKETQYF. As DNA, the CDR3 is TGTGCCAGCAGCAAAGGGCCCGAGAAAGAGACCCAGTACTTC.

This clonotype has a count of ten or more. The rearrangement uses TRBV6-5 and TRBJ2-5; unclear D gene. Germline CDR1 is MNHEY and CDR2 is SVGAGI. This CDR3 spans 14 amino acids. Trimming took off 5 bases at V and 6 bases at J, with 16 bases between the two ends. This chain's CDR3 is CASSQSGPSKTQYF. The CDR3 nucleotides read TGTGCCAGCAGTCAATCCGGGCCAAGTAAGACCCAGTACTTC.

V usage is TRBV18 and J usage is TRBJ2-5, with 10 bases fitting TRBD1. Losses at the gene ends were 8 bases for V and 3 bases for J; bases not matched to a gene: 6. The CDR3 loop spans 14 amino acids. Germline CDR1 reads KGHSH; CDR2 reads LQKENI. CDR3 residues: CASPPGQGKETQYF. The CDR3 coding sequence is TGTGCCAGCCCGCCGGGACAGGGGAAAGAGACCCAGTACTTC.

The chain's CDR3 is CSALSGTSGRASRREQYF. The CDR3, as DNA: TGCAGTGCTCTGTCCGGGACTAGCGGGAGGGCCAGTCGACGCGAGCAGTACTTC. V is TRBV20-1 and J is TRBJ2-5, with 16 bases matching TRBD2. The J call may be wrong; the DNA end is better matched by TRBJ2-7. The CDR3 runs 18 residues. Germline CDR1 DFQATT, CDR2 SNEGSKA (reference sequence).